The 22 T cell receptor beta chains presented below share a single source sample, sequenced in a study of T cells after yellow fever vaccination. MiXCR, applied by TCRdb to the 5' RACE reads, yields one record per CDR3 protein. The repertoire holds about 120,000 distinct CDR3 sequences, with 5.5% to 8% as singletons. Sample: CD4+ T cells sorted from PBMCs, taken 35 to 50 days after the first yellow fever vaccination. The receptors here all came from a man aged 18 to 30 who received the YFV17D yellow fever vaccine.

There are many counts of this clonotype. V usage is TRBV12-3 or TRBV12-4 and J usage is TRBJ2-7, with 11 nucleotides matching TRBD2. V shed 3 bases, J shed 3 bases, and the junction held 1 base outside the gene matches. The CDR3 is 14 amino acids. DNA of the CDR3: TGTGCCAGCAGTTTTCTAGCGGGGGGCTACGAGCAGTACTTC. Translation: CASSFLAGGYEQYF.

The sample holds a few counts of this clonotype. The J gene is TRBJ1-6, the V gene TRBV4-1, with TRBD1 as a possible D gene (6 bases). This CDR3 has 18 residues. Trimming took 1 base from V and 9 from J, leaving 22 bases between them. From germline, CDR1 is MGHRA and CDR2 YSYEKL. CDR3 bases: TGCGCCAGCAGCCAAGCCCCAGGGGCCCCAGTCGGGCGTTCACCCCTCCACTTT. Protein product: CASSQAPGAPVGRSPLHF.

This clonotype was recorded many times. The rearrangement uses TRBV7-9 and TRBJ2-4, with TRBD2 as a possible D gene (5 bases). The CDR3 contains 15 residues. Deletions cut 5 bases from V and 2 bases from J, with 13 bases between. Germline lookup yields CDR1 SEHNR and CDR2 FQNEAQ (reference sequence). The CDR3 DNA is TGTGCCAGCAGCCTCGTCGGGAATCCCAAAAACATTCAGTACTTC. This translates into CASSLVGNPKNIQYF.

This clonotype has a count of ten or more. DNA for the CDR3: TGTGCCAGCAGCTCCTTTACACTAGCGGGGAGCGAGCAGTACTTC. This translates into CASSSFTLAGSEQYF. J is TRBJ2-7 and V is TRBV14, with 10 positions matching TRBD2. V shed 5 bases and J 6 bases; nucleotides not matched to a gene: 10. The germline gives CDR1 SGHDN, CDR2 FVKESK. CDR3 length equals 15 residues.

This clonotype was recorded at least ten times. V usage is TRBV4-3 and J usage is TRBJ2-2; 10 bases align to TRBD2. The V gene end was trimmed by 1 base and the J gene end by 4 bases; junction bases not matched to a gene: 0. Germline CDR1 LGHNA, CDR2 YSLEER. The CDR3 runs 15 residues. The CDR3: CASSQGTSGTGELFF. For the CDR3, the DNA is TGCGCCAGCAGCCAAGGGACTAGCGGCACCGGGGAGCTGTTTTTT.

The chain is built from TRBV5-4 and TRBJ2-2, with TRBD2 matching over 11 bases. The germline V gene has CDR1 SGHNT and CDR2 YYREEE (reference sequence). Trimming cost V 3 bases and J 7 bases; bases outside gene matches: 8. The CDR3 runs to 16 residues. Here the CDR3 reads CASSSTSGAGGGELFF. The CDR3 DNA reads TGTGCCAGCAGCTCGACTAGCGGGGCCGGAGGCGGGGAGCTGTTTTTT.

The CDR3 is CASSLDPADTEAFF. CDR3 nucleotides: TGTGCCAGCAGCTTAGACCCGGCGGACACTGAAGCTTTCTTT. The rearrangement joins TRBV7-2 to TRBJ1-1; D remains ambiguous. This CDR3 spans 14 amino acids. The germline V gene has CDR1 SGHTA and CDR2 FQGNSA. Deletions cut 1 base from V and 3 bases from J, with 9 bases between. Drawing the rest from reference TRBV7-2 and TRBJ1-1, the complete variable domain is GAGVSQSPSNKVTEKGKDVELRCDPISGHTALYWYRQSLGQGLEFLIYFQGNSAPDKSGLPSDRFSAERTGGSVSTLTIQRTQQEDSAVYLCASSLDPADTEAFFGQGTRLTVV.

V is TRBV24-1 and J is TRBJ2-7, with D perhaps matching TRBD2 (5 bases). This CDR3 has 14 residues. Germline assignment: CDR1 KGHDR and CDR2 SFDVKD. Trimming shortened V by 4 bases and J by 7 bases, and 16 bases separated the two germline ends. The CDR3 sequence is CATSDRRPREEQYV. CDR3 nucleotides: TGTGCCACCAGTGACCGTAGACCGAGGGAGGAGCAGTACGTC.

V gene TRBV4-2 combines with J gene TRBJ2-5; D possibly matches TRBD1 or TRBD2 (5 bases each). Germline V gene lookup returns CDR1 LGHNA and CDR2 YNFKEQ. The CDR3 has 16 residues. V was shortened by 0 bases and J by 1 base, with 12 bases between the two germline ends. The CDR3 loop is CASSQDHGTAQETQYF. In DNA, the CDR3 is TGTGCCAGCAGCCAAGATCACGGGACGGCCCAAGAGACCCAGTACTTC.

This clonotype was detected ten times or more. The genes are TRBV3-1 and TRBJ1-2; D perhaps matches TRBD1 (5 bases). V lost 1 base and J lost 5, with 11 bases in between. This CDR3 has 14 amino acids. Germline-derived CDR1 and CDR2 are LGHDT and YNNKEL (reference sequence). The CDR3: CASSQGRGWYGYTF. The CDR3 DNA sequence: TGTGCCAGCAGCCAAGGGAGGGGATGGTATGGCTACACCTTC.

In its sample, this clonotype was seen many times. The chain uses TRBV28 and TRBJ1-2; 12 nucleotides match TRBD1. Losses at the gene ends were 6 bases for V and 7 bases for J; bases not matched to a gene: 6. Germline-derived CDR1 and CDR2 are MDHEN and SYDVKM. The CDR3 has 14 amino acids. DNA for the CDR3: TGTGCCAGCAGAGGGACAGGGGGCTTCTCTGGCTACACCTTC. It translates to CASRGTGGFSGYTF.

This clonotype was counted at least ten times. This chain uses TRBV28 with TRBJ2-2, with D perhaps TRBD1 or TRBD2 (5 bases each). The CDR3 covers 13 residues. Germline loops: CDR1 MDHEN, CDR2 SYDVKM. V was pared by 8 bases and J by 2 bases, with 9 bases between. The CDR3 sequence is CASGTTNTGELFF. CDR3 nucleotide sequence: TGTGCCAGCGGGACCACTAACACCGGGGAGCTGTTTTTT.

This clonotype has at least ten counts. Here the CDR3 DNA reads TGTGCCAGCAGACCCACAGGGGCCCTGAACACTGAAGCTTTCTTT. Amino acid sequence: CASRPTGALNTEAFF. The genes are TRBV6-5 and TRBJ1-1; 7 bases align to TRBD1. Trimming at V came to 6 bases and at J to 0 bases, leaving 7 bases not matched to a gene. This CDR3 is built from 15 residues. The germline V gene has CDR1 MNHEY and CDR2 SVGAGI.

Worth noting for this clonotype: This sequence may be a read error, since a much larger clone differs from it by one base. This chain connects TRBV12-3 or TRBV12-4 to TRBJ1-2; D is ambiguous. The V end lost 7 bases, the J end lost 7 bases, and 10 bases lay between the germline ends. The CDR3 spans 11 residues. The chain's CDR3 is CASMLSGGYTF. The CDR3 DNA follows: TGTGCCAGCATGTTGAGTGGTGGCTACACCTTC.

This clonotype has only a few counts. The chain is built from TRBV12-3 or TRBV12-4 and TRBJ2-2; 9 bases line up with TRBD2. The CDR3 extends over 17 amino acids. V was pared by 3 bases and J by 4 bases, with 9 bases of the junction left unmatched. This CDR3 reads CASSFAVAGALTGELFF. CDR3 nucleotide sequence: TGTGCCAGCAGTTTCGCTGTAGCGGGGGCCCTCACCGGGGAGCTGTTTTTT.

In this sample, this clonotype turned up many times. The rearrangement joins TRBV19 to TRBJ2-2; perhaps D is TRBD1 or TRBD2 (5 bases each). CDR1 LNHDA and CDR2 SQIVND come from the germline V gene (reference sequence). This CDR3 region has 14 residues. V lost 10 bases and J 0 bases, leaving 12 bases between the germline ends. The CDR3, as DNA: TGTGCCACCTCGGGGACCGCGAACACCGGGGAGCTGTTTTTT. The encoded protein is CATSGTANTGELFF. Variable domain in full (rest from reference TRBV19 and TRBJ2-2): DGGITQSPKYLFRKEGQNVTLSCEQNLNHDAMYWYRQDPGQGLRLIYYSQIVNDFQKGDIAEGYSVSREKKESFPLTVTSAQKNPTAFYLCATSGTANTGELFFGEGSRLTVL.

There are many counts of this clonotype. V and J are TRBV9 and TRBJ2-5; 11 nucleotides align to TRBD1. Germline CDR1 SGDLS, CDR2 YYNGEE. The CDR3 loop spans 15 amino acids. The J segment lost 5 bases and the V segment lost 2 bases, leaving 5 bases of the junction unmatched. CDR3 loop: CASSVGQGAGETQYF. The CDR3 DNA reads TGTGCCAGCAGCGTCGGACAGGGGGCAGGGGAGACCCAGTACTTC.

This clonotype occurred many times. The gene calls are TRBV20-1 and TRBJ1-1, with no clear D. V shed 3 bases and J shed 1 base, with 9 bases lying between them. This CDR3 has 13 residues. The V gene's germline CDR1 is DFQATT and CDR2 SNEGSKA (reference sequence). CDR3 in amino acids: CSARADQNTEAFF. In DNA, the CDR3 is TGCAGTGCTAGGGCAGACCAGAACACTGAAGCTTTCTTT.

This clonotype was counted ten times or more. The V call is TRBV20-1, the J call TRBJ2-1; D is undetermined. Germline CDR1 and CDR2: DFQATT and SNEGSKA (reference sequence). V lost 0 bases and J lost 10, with 13 bases in between. This CDR3 region has 13 residues. For the CDR3, the DNA is TGCAGTGCTAGAGATAGGTCAGAAGTAGAGCAGTTCTTC. Translation gives CSARDRSEVEQFF.

This clonotype came up many times. V is TRBV20-1 and J is TRBJ2-7; TRBD1 matches at 9 bases. CDR3 size: 15 residues. Germline V gene sequence: CDR1 DFQATT, CDR2 SNEGSKA (reference sequence). With V trimmed by 3 bases and J by 5 bases, 11 bases remained unmatched. CDR3 DNA sequence: TGCAGTGCTAGTCCAATGGGACAGGGTAAGGACGAGCAGTACGTC. Its translation is CSASPMGQGKDEQYV.

The sample holds many counts of this clonotype. The rearrangement links TRBV4-3 to TRBJ2-2; D not certain. The CDR3 spans 13 residues. Trimming took 0 bases from V and 12 from J, leaving 11 bases between them. CDR1 is LGHNA and CDR2 is YSLEER in the germline V gene. CDR3 region: CASSQEVPQQLFF. The CDR3 coding sequence is TGCGCCAGCAGCCAAGAAGTCCCCCAACAGCTGTTTTTT.

This clonotype was detected many times. This sequence joins TRBV24-1 and TRBJ1-5; a possible D gene is TRBD1 (5 bases). The CDR3 runs 12 residues. The V end lost 7 bases, the J end lost 4 bases, and 7 bases lay between the germline ends. Germline V gene data show CDR1 as KGHDR and CDR2 as SFDVKD. The CDR3 DNA is TGTGCCACCAGGACAGTGAATCAGCCCCAGCATTTT. It translates to CATRTVNQPQHF.